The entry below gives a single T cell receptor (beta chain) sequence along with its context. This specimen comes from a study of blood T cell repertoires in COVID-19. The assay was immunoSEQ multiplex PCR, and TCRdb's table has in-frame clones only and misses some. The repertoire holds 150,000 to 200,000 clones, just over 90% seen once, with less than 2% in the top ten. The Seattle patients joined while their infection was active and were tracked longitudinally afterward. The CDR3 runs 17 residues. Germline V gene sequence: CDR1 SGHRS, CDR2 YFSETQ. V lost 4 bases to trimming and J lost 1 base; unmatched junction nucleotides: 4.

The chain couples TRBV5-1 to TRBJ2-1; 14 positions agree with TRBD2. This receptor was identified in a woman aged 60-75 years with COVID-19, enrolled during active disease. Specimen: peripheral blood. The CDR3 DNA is TGCGCCAGCAGCCCGGGGACTAGCGGGGGTTCCTACAATGAGCAGTTCTTC. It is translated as CASSPGTSGGSYNEQFF.